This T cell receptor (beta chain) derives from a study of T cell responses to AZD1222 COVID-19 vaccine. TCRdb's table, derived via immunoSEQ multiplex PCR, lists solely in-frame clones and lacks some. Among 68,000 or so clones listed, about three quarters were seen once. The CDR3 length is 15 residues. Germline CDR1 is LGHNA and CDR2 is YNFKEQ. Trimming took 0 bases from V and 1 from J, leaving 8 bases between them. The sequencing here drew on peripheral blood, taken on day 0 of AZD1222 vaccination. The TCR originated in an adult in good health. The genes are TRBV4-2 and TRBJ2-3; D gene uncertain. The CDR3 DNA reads TGTGCCAGCAGCCAAGATAGAAAGCGCACAGATACGCAGTATTTT. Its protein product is CASSQDRKRTDTQYF.